These 22 T cell receptor beta chains were all obtained from the same sample, sequenced in a study of CD8 T cells in Susac syndrome. Reverse transcription of about 0.5 to 1 ug RNA was carried out with random hexamers. MiXCR was run by TCRdb on the immunoSEQ multiplex PCR reads, yielding one entry per CDR3 protein. The sample has roughly 190,000 distinct CDR3 sequences; over 90% are singletons. Sequencing was performed on CD8+ T cells from PBMCs. These receptors all stem from a human donor with Susac syndrome.

The rearrangement joins TRBV3-1 to TRBJ2-7; tentatively, D is TRBD2 (5 bases). The CDR3 is made up of 15 amino acids. Per the germline V gene, CDR1 is LGHDT and CDR2 is YNNKEL (reference sequence). Trimming took 0 bases from V and 0 from J, leaving 9 bases between them. CDR3 in DNA: TGTGCCAGCAGCCAAGAATCGGGGAGCTCCTACGAGCAGTACTTC. Protein product: CASSQESGSSYEQYF.

This clonotype turned up a few times. The chain carries TRBV11-3 and TRBJ1-1; no firm D call. This CDR3 has 12 amino acids. The V gene's germline CDR1 is SGHNT and CDR2 YENEEA. Trimming left V 4 bases short and J 2 bases short, with 5 bases between. CDR3 residues: CASSSANTEAFF. The DNA for the CDR3 is TGTGCCAGCAGCTCAGCAAACACTGAAGCTTTCTTT.

This clonotype is a singleton in its sample. This sequence joins TRBV18 and TRBJ2-7, with a weak D call TRBD2 (5 bases). The CDR3 contains 13 residues. The germline V gene has CDR1 KGHSH and CDR2 LQKENI. V was trimmed by 6 bases and J by 7 bases, leaving 16 bases between them. The CDR3: CASSRVPTEEQYF. The CDR3 DNA follows: TGTGCCAGCTCGCGGGTCCCGACTGAGGAGCAGTACTTC.

The genes are TRBV9 and TRBJ1-5; possible D gene TRBD1, 6 bases. CDR3 length equals 16 residues. CDR1 is SGDLS, CDR2 YYNGEE, per germline. V was clipped by 7 bases and J by 3 bases, with 20 bases between them. CDR3 in DNA: TGTGCCAGCTCACCAGACGCCGGGGACACCAATCAGCCCCAGCATTTT. The encoded protein is CASSPDAGDTNQPQHF. The whole variable domain, filled in from reference TRBV9 and TRBJ1-5, reads DSGVTQTPKHLITATGQRVTLRCSPRSGDLSVYWYQQSLDQGLQFLIQYYNGEERAKGNILERFSAQQFPDLHSELNLSSLELGDSALYFCASSPDAGDTNQPQHFGDGTRLSIL.

This chain uses TRBV30 with TRBJ1-1; D unclear. Between the trimmed V and J ends, which lost 1 base and 5 bases, there was a span of 5 bases. This CDR3 spans 11 amino acids. Germline CDR1 GTSNPN, CDR2 SVGIG (reference sequence). CDR3 region: CAWSGQTEAFF. The CDR3 nucleotides read TGTGCCTGGAGTGGGCAGACTGAAGCTTTCTTT.

CDR3 bases: TGTGCCAGCAGCCCCCGGACTAGCGACACCTACGAGCAGTACTTC. Translated, it gives CASSPRTSDTYEQYF. The V and J genes are TRBV13 and TRBJ2-7, with 9 bases identical to TRBD2. After removal of 5 bases from V and 2 bases from J, the junction contained 7 bases not matched to a gene. This CDR3 spans 15 amino acids. Germline CDR1 PRHDT, CDR2 FYEKMQ (reference sequence).

The chain has TRBV25-1 and TRBJ2-7; tentative D call: TRBD2 (6 bases). The CDR3 has 13 residues. V was shortened by 4 bases and J by 1 base, with 8 bases between the two germline ends. CDR1 MGHDK and CDR2 SYGVNS come from the germline V gene. CDR3: CASSGGVSYEQYF. CDR3 coding DNA: TGTGCCAGCAGTGGGGGGGTTTCCTACGAGCAGTACTTC.

The chain uses TRBV28 and TRBJ1-1, with 9 bases matching TRBD1. There are 13 residues in the CDR3. J gave up 6 bases and V 6 bases, and 5 bases lay outside the gene matches. Germline V gives CDR1 MDHEN, CDR2 SYDVKM. The CDR3 loop reads CASRDRGIAEAFF. Here the CDR3 DNA reads TGTGCCAGCAGGGACAGGGGTATCGCTGAAGCTTTCTTT.

This clonotype was recorded only once. The J gene is TRBJ1-1, the V gene TRBV3-1, with TRBD1 matching 9 bases. Per germline, CDR1 LGHDT and CDR2 YNNKEL (reference sequence). This CDR3 is built from 14 residues. The J segment lost 5 bases and the V segment lost 3 bases, leaving 4 bases of the junction unmatched. CDR3 residues: CASSQRQGGTEAFF. The DNA for the CDR3 is TGTGCCAGCAGCCAGCGACAGGGGGGAACTGAAGCTTTCTTT.

The chain links TRBV9 to TRBJ1-1; the match to TRBD1 covers 9 bases. V was clipped by 2 bases and J by 3 bases; unmatched bases: 2. Germline values: CDR1 SGDLS, CDR2 YYNGEE. The length of the CDR3 is 14 residues. The CDR3 is CASSVRDRDTEAFF. DNA for the CDR3: TGTGCCAGCAGCGTGAGGGACAGGGACACTGAAGCTTTCTTT.

V usage is TRBV20-1 and J usage is TRBJ1-4; 7 bases are shared with TRBD1. Trimming cost V 0 bases and J 5 bases; bases outside gene matches: 21. Germline V lookup: CDR1 DFQATT, CDR2 SNEGSKA (reference sequence). The CDR3 consists of 20 residues. Here the CDR3 DNA reads TGCAGTGCTAGAGATCAGGAAGGGGGCTGGTTATCGGTCGGAAATGAAAAACTGTTTTTT. This encodes CSARDQEGGWLSVGNEKLFF.

The chain is built from TRBV29-1 and TRBJ2-5; D possibly corresponds to TRBD2 (5 bases). CDR1 SQVTM and CDR2 ANQGSEA come from the germline V gene. V gave up 0 bases and J gave up 3 bases, with 14 bases separating them. The CDR3 spans 15 residues. CDR3 nucleotide sequence: TGCAGCGTTGAAGATCTGATTGTGGGAGAAGAGACCCAGTACTTC. Protein product: CSVEDLIVGEETQYF.

This chain joins TRBV9 and TRBJ2-1, with 10 bases aligning to TRBD1. The CDR3 has 15 residues. Germline CDR1 and CDR2: SGDLS and YYNGEE. The V gene end was trimmed by 1 base and the J gene end by 10 bases; junction bases not matched to a gene: 8. The CDR3 DNA follows: TGTGCCAGCAGCGTATGGGGGGACAGGGGCCAGGAGCAGTTCTTC. This encodes CASSVWGDRGQEQFF.

The chain recombines TRBV11-2 with TRBJ2-7; D remains ambiguous. The V gene lost 0 bases and the J gene lost 2 bases, with 5 bases spanning the gap. The CDR3 sequence is 13 residues long. Germline V gene lookup returns CDR1 SGHAT and CDR2 FQNNGV. The CDR3 nucleotides read TGTGCCAGCAGCTTAGATTGGACCTACGAGCAGTACTTC. Translated, it gives CASSLDWTYEQYF.

The chain joins TRBV28 to TRBJ2-7; D is undetermined. Germline V CDR1 and CDR2: MDHEN, SYDVKM. The ends were cut back, 7 bases at V and 2 bases at J, with 12 bases in the middle. The CDR3 is 13 residues long. CDR3 DNA: TGTGCCAGCACCGGTTTAGGGACCTACGAGCAGTACTTC. Translation gives CASTGLGTYEQYF.

V is TRBV5-6 and J is TRBJ1-2; 8 nucleotides align to TRBD1. The CDR3 has 14 residues. Germline V gene lookup returns CDR1 SGHDT and CDR2 YYEEEE. J lost 4 bases, V lost 5 bases, and 7 bases had no gene match. CDR3 protein: CASSLTGDGYGYTF. The CDR3 nucleotides read TGTGCCAGCAGTTTGACAGGGGATGGCTATGGCTACACCTTC.

This clonotype appeared a few times. The V call is TRBV20-1, the J call TRBJ2-5, with D hard to call. Per germline, CDR1 DFQATT and CDR2 SNEGSKA (reference sequence). V lost 3 bases and J 4 bases, leaving 6 bases between the germline ends. The CDR3 runs to 11 residues. Written as DNA, the CDR3 is TGCAGTGCTAGTATTGCAGAGACCCAGTACTTC. Its translation is CSASIAETQYF.

The CDR3 DNA is TGTGCGAGCCGGAGTAGCAATCAGCCCCAGCATTTT. Translating gives CASRSSNQPQHF. The chain has TRBV28 and TRBJ1-5, with no clear D. Germline V gene data show CDR1 as MDHEN and CDR2 as SYDVKM. The CDR3 extends over 12 amino acids.

This rearrangement joins TRBV7-3 to TRBJ2-5; D possibly matches TRBD1 or TRBD2 (6 bases each). From germline, CDR1 is SGHTA and CDR2 FQGTGA. V was clipped by 8 bases and J by 4 bases, with 20 bases between them. This CDR3 region has 15 residues. CDR3 amino acids: CASGLTGSTRETQYF. As DNA, the CDR3 is TGTGCCAGCGGACTAACAGGGAGCACCCGAGAGACCCAGTACTTC. The full variable domain, completed using reference TRBV7-3 and TRBJ2-5, is GAGVSQTPSNKVTEKGKYVELRCDPISGHTALYWYRQSLGQGPEFLIYFQGTGAADDSGLPNDRFFAVRPEGSVSTLKIQRTERGDSAVYLCASGLTGSTRETQYFGPGTRLLVL.

The chain is built from TRBV15 and TRBJ1-4, with D perhaps matching TRBD1 (6 bases). Between the trimmed V and J ends, which lost 5 bases and 4 bases, there was a span of 20 bases. The CDR3 totals 17 residues. CDR1 and CDR2 from the germline V gene are LNHNV and YYDKDF (reference sequence). DNA for the CDR3: TGTGCCACCAGCGGAAGGGACAAGGGAGGGATTAATGAAAAACTGTTTTTT. Encoded protein: CATSGRDKGGINEKLFF.

The rearrangement links TRBV19 to TRBJ2-3; D unclear. Trimming cost V 5 bases and J 2 bases, with 8 bases left between them. The CDR3 spans 13 residues. Germline-derived CDR1 and CDR2 are LNHDA and SQIVND (reference sequence). CDR3 loop: CASSRTHTDTQYF. The CDR3 DNA reads TGTGCCAGTAGTCGGACCCACACAGATACGCAGTATTTT. Full variable domain (remainder filled in from reference TRBV19 and TRBJ2-3): DGGITQSPKYLFRKEGQNVTLSCEQNLNHDAMYWYRQDPGQGLRLIYYSQIVNDFQKGDIAEGYSVSREKKESFPLTVTSAQKNPTAFYLCASSRTHTDTQYFGPGTRLTVL.

The V call is TRBV18, the J call TRBJ1-1, with a tentative D call TRBD1 (6 bases). CDR3 length: 15 amino acids. CDR1 is KGHSH and CDR2 is LQKENI in the germline V gene. Trimming cost V 2 bases and J 1 base, with 11 bases left between them. The DNA for the CDR3 is TGTGCCAGCTCACCAAGACAGGAGAAGAACACTGAAGCTTTCTTT. Its translation is CASSPRQEKNTEAFF. Complete variable domain (other parts from reference TRBV18 and TRBJ1-1): NAGVMQNPRHLVRRRGQEARLRCSPMKGHSHVYWYRQLPEEGLKFMVYLQKENIIDESGMPKERFSAEFPKEGPSILRIQQVVRGDSAAYFCASSPRQEKNTEAFFGQGTRLTVV.